This TCR beta chain was obtained from a study of cytomegalovirus exposure and HLA in healthy donors. General study points: The availability of immune exposure information extended only to CMV serostatus.

Note on this clone: The target antigen is unknown.

Primers: 60 Vbeta forward and 13 Jbeta reverse. In the study's own analysis: Roughly 76 million unique TCR beta chains, about 11 million of them shared, were counted by a later analysis. Repertoires were generated with immunoSEQ multiplex PCR, while TCRdb's copy carries only in-frame clones and drops some. V, J and clone size are taken as reported in that table, and D and trimming were inferred from the DNA itself. The table lists around 200,000 clones, about 80% of them singletons. The source is a boy aged 5-17 years in good health and CMV-seronegative. Source material: PBMCs.

The CDR3 reads CASSQDWQATANYGYTF. CDR3 coding DNA: TGTGCCAGCAGCCAAGATTGGCAGGCCACAGCTAACTATGGCTACACCTTC. This chain links TRBV4-2 with TRBJ1-2; D ambiguous. V was pared by 0 bases and J by 0 bases, with 14 bases between. Germline CDR1 and CDR2: LGHNA and YNFKEQ. This CDR3 has 17 amino acids.